Listed below are T cell receptor beta chains from one sample, sequenced in a study of neurological immune-mediated disorders. From the 5' RACE reads, TCRdb called clonotypes with MiXCR, one entry per CDR3 protein. The sample consists of 15,000 to 20,000 distinct CDR3 sequences, around 10% of them appearing once. The sequencing sample was made of CD8+ T cells from blood. These receptors originate from a woman aged 45-65 years in good health. The CDR3 runs from the conserved cysteine through the conserved F or W. The order of the fields is V gene, D gene, J gene, clone size, CDR3 DNA, CDR3 protein. The D gene is left open where the match is weak. Expanded clones get a size class; other rows say once, few or many, or leave the size out.

V: TRBV20-1
D: TRBD2
J: TRBJ2-7
size: many
DNA: TGCAGTGCTAGAGTCAAGCGGGGGGCCGCATCCGAGCAGTACTTC
CDR3: CSARVKRGAASEQYF

V: TRBV5-1
D: .
J: TRBJ2-7
size: many
DNA: TGCGCCAGCAGCTCGGTCGAGGCAGGACCTTACGAGCAGTACTTC
CDR3: CASSSVEAGPYEQYF

V: TRBV7-9
D: .
J: TRBJ2-1
size: many
DNA: TGTGCCAGCAGCTTAGTGGGGGTCGATGAGCAGTTCTTC
CDR3: CASSLVGVDEQFF

V: TRBV9
D: TRBD1
J: TRBJ2-1
size: many
DNA: TGTGCCAGCAGCCCCGGGGACAGGGGGCTGGGTAATGAGCAGTTCTTC
CDR3: CASSPGDRGLGNEQFF

V: TRBV7-9
D: .
J: TRBJ1-4
size: .
DNA: TGTGCCAGCAGCTTAGACCTTTCGGGAGAAAAACTGTTTTTT
CDR3: CASSLDLSGEKLFF

V: TRBV7-6
D: TRBD1
J: TRBJ1-3
size: many
DNA: TGTGCCAGCAGCTTAGGGACAGGGGGCACTGGAAACACCATATATTTT
CDR3: CASSLGTGGTGNTIYF

V: TRBV20-1
D: .
J: TRBJ1-1
size: .
DNA: TGCAGTGCTAGAGATAACAGGGCGAACACTGAAGCTTTCTTT
CDR3: CSARDNRANTEAFF

V: TRBV16
D: .
J: TRBJ2-7
size: many
DNA: TGTGCCAGCAGCCAACGGAGCCCCTACGAGCAGTACTTC
CDR3: CASSQRSPYEQYF

V: TRBV27
D: .
J: TRBJ1-2
size: many
DNA: TGTGCCAGCAGTCCGCGTAACGTGCTCTATGGCTACACCTTC
CDR3: CASSPRNVLYGYTF

V: TRBV20-1
D: TRBD2
J: TRBJ2-1
size: many
DNA: TGCAGTGCTAGTAGGCTGCTAGCGGGAGGGAATGAGCAGTTCTTC
CDR3: CSASRLLAGGNEQFF

V: TRBV27
D: .
J: TRBJ1-6
size: .
DNA: .
CDR3: CASSFGSEQFFGPGTPLHF

V: TRBV10-2
D: TRBD1
J: TRBJ2-6
size: .
DNA: TGCGCCAGCGGACAGACAGGGGCCGGGGCCAACGTCCTGACTTTC
CDR3: CASGQTGAGANVLTF

V: TRBV7-2
D: .
J: TRBJ2-7
size: many
DNA: TGTGCCAGCAGCTCCTATCCCTCCTACGAGCAGTACTTC
CDR3: CASSSYPSYEQYF

V: TRBV5-1
D: TRBD2
J: TRBJ2-7
size: few
DNA: TGCGCCAGCAGCTTCGGACCTAGCGGGAGAGAGCAGTACTTC
CDR3: CASSFGPSGREQYF

V: TRBV6-2/TRBV6-3
D: TRBD2
J: TRBJ2-2
size: many
DNA: TGTGCCAGCAGTTACGCCGGGACTAGCACCGGGGAGCTGTTTTTT
CDR3: CASSYAGTSTGELFF

V: TRBV7-3
D: TRBD2
J: TRBJ2-1
size: many
DNA: TGTGCCAGCAGCACACTAGCGGGAGATGAGCAGTTCTTC
CDR3: CASSTLAGDEQFF

V: TRBV7-6
D: TRBD2
J: TRBJ2-1
size: many
DNA: TGTGCCAGCAGCTTGAGCGGGAGCTCCTACAATGAGCAGTTCTTC
CDR3: CASSLSGSSYNEQFF

V: TRBV7-9
D: TRBD2
J: TRBJ2-1
size: many
DNA: TGTGCCCTTGTAGGCGGGAGGGGCGATGAGCAGTTCTTC
CDR3: CALVGGRGDEQFF

V: TRBV20-1
D: TRBD2
J: TRBJ2-7
size: many
DNA: TGCAGTGCCCATGGACTAGCGGGAGATTACGAGCAGTACTTC
CDR3: CSAHGLAGDYEQYF

V: TRBV3-1
D: .
J: TRBJ1-2
size: .
DNA: TGTGCCAGCAGCCAAGATCGGTTAGCTAACTATGGCTACACCTTC
CDR3: CASSQDRLANYGYTF

V: TRBV7-2
D: TRBD1
J: TRBJ2-7
size: many
DNA: TGTGCCAGCAGCTTAGAGACAGGGGTCCCCCTTGGGCAGTACTTC
CDR3: CASSLETGVPLGQYF

V: TRBV11-2
D: .
J: TRBJ2-2
size: many
DNA: TGTGCCAGCAGCTTAGCTGGGTTGGGGGCCACCGGGGAGCTGTTTTTT
CDR3: CASSLAGLGATGELFF

V: TRBV7-6
D: .
J: TRBJ1-2
size: many
DNA: TGTGCCAGCAGCCAGGACGGAGATGGCTACACCTTC
CDR3: CASSQDGDGYTF

V: TRBV20-1
D: .
J: TRBJ2-7
size: medium-sized
DNA: TGCAGTGCTAGAGATGAGGACGGAGTGGGAGCCGCCTACGAGCAGTACTTC
CDR3: CSARDEDGVGAAYEQYF

V: TRBV7-9
D: .
J: TRBJ2-7
size: many
DNA: TGTGCCAGCACGGGAGATCTCTCCTACGAGCAGTACTTC
CDR3: CASTGDLSYEQYF

V: TRBV5-1
D: .
J: TRBJ2-7
size: many
DNA: TGCGCCAGCAGCTTGGAAGGTAGCAGTATCTACGAGCAGTACTTC
CDR3: CASSLEGSSIYEQYF

V: TRBV27
D: TRBD1
J: TRBJ2-7
size: many
DNA: TGTGCCAGCAGTTTGAATGAGCAGGGGGCCTACGAGCAGTACTTC
CDR3: CASSLNEQGAYEQYF

V: TRBV4-2
D: TRBD1
J: TRBJ1-4
size: many
DNA: TGTGCCAGCAGCCTTGGTAGGGGGCATGAAAAACTGTTTTTT
CDR3: CASSLGRGHEKLFF

V: TRBV29-1
D: .
J: TRBJ1-1
size: many
DNA: TGCAGCACAGGTGGGGAACGGGAAGCTTTCTTT
CDR3: CSTGGEREAFF

V: TRBV27
D: .
J: TRBJ2-7
size: many
DNA: TGTGCCAGCAGTTTATCGGCCGGATACGAGCAGTACTTC
CDR3: CASSLSAGYEQYF

V: TRBV14
D: TRBD1
J: TRBJ2-7
size: many
DNA: TGTGCCAGCAGCCAGAGACCGGGACAGGGGCAGTACGAGCAGTACTTC
CDR3: CASSQRPGQGQYEQYF

V: TRBV6-5
D: TRBD2
J: TRBJ2-7
size: many
DNA: TGTGCCAGCAGTTCATCTAGCGGGCTCTACGAGCAGTACTTC
CDR3: CASSSSSGLYEQYF

V: TRBV7-2
D: TRBD2
J: TRBJ2-7
size: many
DNA: TGTGCCAGCAGCCCGAGCGGGGAGTACGTCGAGCAGTACTTC
CDR3: CASSPSGEYVEQYF

V: TRBV20-1
D: TRBD2
J: TRBJ2-1
size: many
DNA: TGCAGTGCTAGAGATCAGGGCGGCGGGAGGATGGATGAGCAGTTCTTC
CDR3: CSARDQGGGRMDEQFF

V: TRBV7-2
D: .
J: TRBJ2-2
size: many
DNA: TGTGCCAGCAGCTCCTCAACAGGGAATCGAGCCGGGGAGCTGTTTTTT
CDR3: CASSSSTGNRAGELFF

V: TRBV30
D: TRBD1
J: TRBJ1-5
size: many
DNA: TGTGCCTGGAGTCAGGGGGCGGATAGCAATCAGCCCCAGCATTTT
CDR3: CAWSQGADSNQPQHF

V: TRBV27
D: .
J: TRBJ1-1
size: many
DNA: TGTGCCAGCAGTTTCGGTGGAGCTGAAGCTTTCTTT
CDR3: CASSFGGAEAFF

V: TRBV20-1
D: .
J: TRBJ2-1
size: few
DNA: TGCAGTGCGCCCCGACAGCTGGCAATTAATGAGCAGTTCTTC
CDR3: CSAPRQLAINEQFF

V: TRBV5-5
D: TRBD1
J: TRBJ2-3
size: medium-sized
DNA: TGTGCCAGCAGCTCCTGGACAGGGGACACAGATACGCAGTATTTT
CDR3: CASSSWTGDTDTQYF

V: TRBV28
D: TRBD1
J: TRBJ2-2
size: many
DNA: TGTGCCAGCAGTTTCGGACAGGGACGATCCGGGGAGCTGTTTTTT
CDR3: CASSFGQGRSGELFF

V: TRBV27
D: TRBD2
J: TRBJ2-5
size: many
DNA: TGTGCCAGCAGCGGGAGGAGCGAAGAGACCCAGTACTTC
CDR3: CASSGRSEETQYF

V: TRBV7-8
D: TRBD2
J: TRBJ2-1
size: many
DNA: TGTGCCAGCAGCACTTCGGGAGGGGGTTCTGAGCAGTTCTTC
CDR3: CASSTSGGGSEQFF

V: TRBV6-2/TRBV6-3
D: .
J: TRBJ2-2
size: many
DNA: TGTGCCAGCAGTTATTGGTCCGACACCGGGGAGCTGTTTTTT
CDR3: CASSYWSDTGELFF

V: TRBV7-8
D: TRBD1
J: TRBJ2-7
size: many
DNA: TGTGCCAGCAGCCCTCGGGACAGGGGGCTCGAGCAGTACTTC
CDR3: CASSPRDRGLEQYF

V: TRBV9
D: TRBD2
J: TRBJ2-2
size: many
DNA: TGTGCCAGCACCTCACCGGGGACTAGCGCCACCGGGGAGCTGTTTTTT
CDR3: CASTSPGTSATGELFF

V: TRBV27
D: .
J: TRBJ2-7
size: many
DNA: TGTGCCAGCAGTCAAGGCAGGGGTATCAACGAGCAGTACTTC
CDR3: CASSQGRGINEQYF

V: TRBV6-5
D: .
J: TRBJ1-2
size: many
DNA: TGTGCCAGCAGTTACCGGACAAATTATGGCTACACCTTC
CDR3: CASSYRTNYGYTF

V: TRBV6-2/TRBV6-3
D: TRBD2
J: TRBJ2-7
size: many
DNA: TGTGCCAGCAGAGCAGGGACTAGCGGCCCTGTTAGCGAGCAGTACTTC
CDR3: CASRAGTSGPVSEQYF

V: TRBV6-5
D: .
J: TRBJ2-7
size: many
DNA: TGTGCCAGCAGTTACGGAGCAGCCTACGAGCAGTACTTC
CDR3: CASSYGAAYEQYF

V: TRBV11-1
D: TRBD2
J: TRBJ2-1
size: few
DNA: TGTGCCAGCAGCCGTCGTCCCACTAGCGGGAGCTCCTACAATGAGCAGTTCTTC
CDR3: CASSRRPTSGSSYNEQFF

V: TRBV20-1
D: .
J: TRBJ1-4
size: many
DNA: TGCAGTGCTTCCGACATGTTGTCTAATGAAAAACTGTTTTTT
CDR3: CSASDMLSNEKLFF

V: TRBV24-1
D: .
J: TRBJ1-6
size: many
DNA: TGTGCCACCAGTGATGGGCAGCCCAATAATTCACCCCTCCACTTT
CDR3: CATSDGQPNNSPLHF

V: TRBV28
D: TRBD2
J: TRBJ2-1
size: many
DNA: TGTGCCAGCACTTCTAGCGGGAGTGGGGATGAGCAGTTCTTC
CDR3: CASTSSGSGDEQFF

V: TRBV28
D: TRBD2
J: TRBJ2-1
size: .
DNA: TGTGCCAGCAGTACGGGGGGTTACGAGCAGTTCTTC
CDR3: CASSTGGYEQFF

V: TRBV20-1
D: TRBD2
J: TRBJ2-1
size: many
DNA: TGCAGTGCCGTGGAACGGGGGGGCCTGAATGAGCAGTTCTTC
CDR3: CSAVERGGLNEQFF

V: TRBV20-1
D: .
J: TRBJ2-7
size: .
DNA: TGCAGTGCTACCAGGGGACGGACCTACGAGCAGTACTTC
CDR3: CSATRGRTYEQYF

V: TRBV25-1
D: .
J: TRBJ2-6
size: many
DNA: TGTGCCAGCAGCCACTTCGGGGCTGGGGCCAACGTCCTGACTTTC
CDR3: CASSHFGAGANVLTF